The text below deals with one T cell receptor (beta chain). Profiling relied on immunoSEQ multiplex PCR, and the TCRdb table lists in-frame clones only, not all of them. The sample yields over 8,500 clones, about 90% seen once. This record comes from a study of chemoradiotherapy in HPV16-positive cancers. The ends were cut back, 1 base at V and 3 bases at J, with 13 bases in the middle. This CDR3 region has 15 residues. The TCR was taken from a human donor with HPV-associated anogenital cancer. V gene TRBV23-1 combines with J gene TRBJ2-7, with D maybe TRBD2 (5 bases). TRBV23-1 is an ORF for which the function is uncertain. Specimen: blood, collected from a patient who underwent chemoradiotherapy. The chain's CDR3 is CASSQFERAVYEQYV. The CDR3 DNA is TGCGCCAGCAGTCAATTTGAGAGGGCAGTCTACGAGCAGTACGTC.